This is a list of T cell receptor beta chains from one sample in a study of blood T cell repertoires in COVID-19. TCRdb's copy holds only in-frame clones and misses some; the assay was immunoSEQ multiplex PCR. The repertoire holds under 500,000 clones, with about 85% as singletons. Sequencing used PBMCs or T cells enriched from blood (not recorded which). These receptors originate from a woman under 30 with acute COVID-19. The CDR3 runs from the conserved cysteine through the conserved F or W. Fields, in order: V gene, J gene, D gene, clone size, CDR3 protein, CDR3 DNA. The D gene is left open where the match is weak. Clone size is stated in some rows and not others, as once, few, many or a class when expanded.

TRBV15	TRBJ2-7	TRBD2	-	CATSRGTSGGYEQYF	TGTGCCACCAGCAGAGGGACTAGCGGGGGCTACGAGCAGTACTTC
TRBV27	TRBJ2-7	-	-	CASSLSISYEQYF	TGTGCCAGCAGTTTATCAATCAGCTACGAGCAGTACTTC
TRBV5-8	TRBJ1-1	TRBD1	-	CASSHGQGAFEAFF	TGTGCCAGCAGCCACGGACAGGGGGCGTTTGAAGCTTTCTTT
TRBV7-2	TRBJ2-3	-	-	CASSLDGISTDTQYF	TGTGCCAGCAGCTTAGACGGGATTAGCACAGATACGCAGTATTTT
TRBV18	TRBJ1-4	-	-	CASSPPSSGSSKGGQKLFF	TGTGCCAGCTCACCACCATCATCCGGTTCTTCCAAAGGGGGACAAAAACTGTTTTTT
TRBV10-3	TRBJ1-2	-	-	CAISDSRPTLGLGGYTF	TGTGCCATCAGTGACTCGAGACCTACCCTTGGGCTGGGTGGCTACACCTTC
TRBV6-5	TRBJ2-7	TRBD1	-	CASSALTGNSYEQYF	TGTGCCAGCAGCGCACTGACAGGGAACTCCTACGAGCAGTACTTC
TRBV21-1	TRBJ2-1	-	-	CASSKRLAGGTSYNEQFF	TGTGCCAGCAGCAAGAGACTAGCGGGGGGAACCTCCTACAATGAGCAGTTCTTC
TRBV6-1	TRBJ1-2	-	-	CATRENGYTF	TGTGCCACCCGGGAGAATGGCTACACCTTC
TRBV11-2	TRBJ2-1	TRBD2	-	CASSQSGLAGGFHNEQFF	TGTGCCAGCAGCCAAAGTGGACTAGCGGGAGGTTTCCACAATGAGCAGTTCTTC
TRBV6-5	TRBJ1-2	-	few	CASSFREARGYGYTF	TGTGCCAGCAGTTTCCGGGAGGCCCGGGGCTATGGCTACACCTTC
TRBV5-6	TRBJ2-5	-	-	CASSLQHVWRSQYF	TGTGCCAGCAGCTTGCAACACGTTTGGCGGTCCCAGTACTTC
TRBV7-2	TRBJ2-7	TRBD2	-	CASSLNPGLAGGLVEQYF	TGTGCCAGCAGCTTAAACCCGGGACTAGCGGGAGGTTTAGTCGAGCAGTACTTC
TRBV29-1	TRBJ2-2	-	-	CSVLRDTGELFF	TGCAGCGTTCTCAGGGACACCGGGGAGCTGTTTTTT
TRBV15	TRBJ1-1	TRBD1	-	CATTDRGNTEAFF	TGTGCCACCACGGACAGGGGGAACACTGAAGCTTTCTTT
TRBV19	TRBJ2-7	-	few	CATGVASYEQYF	TGTGCCACGGGGGTAGCGTCCTACGAGCAGTACTTC
TRBV12-5	TRBJ2-1	TRBD2	-	CASGLAFLAGGTYNEQFF	TGTGCTAGTGGTTTGGCCTTTTTAGCGGGGGGTACGTACAATGAGCAGTTCTTC
TRBV19	TRBJ1-2	TRBD1	-	CASRATDRRAYGYTF	TGTGCCAGTAGGGCGACGGACAGGCGTGCCTATGGCTACACCTTC
TRBV14	TRBJ1-1	-	-	CASSRKGGITEAFF	TGTGCCAGCAGCCGCAAGGGAGGGATCACTGAAGCTTTCTTT
TRBV9	TRBJ2-1	-	-	CASSALETVLSSYNEQFF	TGTGCCAGCAGCGCCCTTGAGACAGTTTTGAGCTCCTACAATGAGCAGTTCTTC
TRBV11-2	TRBJ2-3	TRBD2	-	CASSRLAGPTDTQYF	TGTGCCAGCAGTCGACTAGCGGGACCCACAGATACGCAGTATTTT
TRBV7-8	TRBJ1-2	-	-	CASSSSVVRGGYGYTF	TGTGCCAGCAGCTCCAGCGTGGTCAGGGGTGGATATGGCTACACCTTC
TRBV6-1	TRBJ1-1	-	-	CASSDAFFRETEAFF	TGTGCCAGCAGTGACGCGTTCTTCAGGGAAACTGAAGCTTTCTTT
TRBV3-1/TRBV3-2	TRBJ1-5	-	few	CASSQNLPGSLGQPQHF	TGTGCCAGCAGCCAGAATTTACCGGGATCCTTAGGGCAGCCCCAGCATTTT
TRBV11-3	TRBJ2-3	-	-	CASSLGASTDTQYF	TGTGCCAGCAGCTTAGGAGCTAGCACAGATACGCAGTATTTT
TRBV15	TRBJ1-2	-	-	CATSRDLGHYGYTF	TGTGCCACCAGCAGAGATCTGGGGCACTATGGCTACACCTTC
TRBV10-1	TRBJ1-1	-	-	CASSEGRGQAFF	TGCGCCAGCAGTGAGGGCCGTGGGCAAGCTTTCTTT
TRBV4-1	TRBJ2-1	TRBD2	-	CASSRSGLGLGEQFF	TGCGCCAGCAGCCGCTCGGGACTAGGACTGGGTGAGCAGTTCTTC
TRBV28	TRBJ2-3	TRBD2	-	CASTSGGHRTDTQYF	TGTGCCAGCACCTCGGGGGGTCATCGCACAGATACGCAGTATTTT
TRBV5-4	TRBJ1-2	-	-	CASSLLGAGYTF	TGTGCCAGCAGCTTGTTGGGGGCCGGCTACACCTTC
TRBV27	TRBJ2-5	-	once	CASSGKTGTQYMETQYF	TGTGCCAGCAGCGGAAAAACCGGGACACAGTATATGGAGACCCAGTACTTC
TRBV29-1	TRBJ1-2	-	-	CSVIDRSGYTF	TGCAGCGTTATTGACAGAAGTGGCTACACCTTC
TRBV6-1	TRBJ1-5	TRBD1	-	CASSEAFHRGRPPPQHF	TGTGCCAGCAGTGAAGCGTTCCACAGGGGCCGGCCGCCGCCCCAGCATTTT
TRBV7-9	TRBJ2-7	TRBD1	-	CASSLWARDRGAEQYF	TGTGCCAGCAGCTTATGGGCCCGGGACAGGGGGGCCGAGCAGTACTTC
TRBV2	TRBJ2-7	TRBD1	-	CASRDRAYYEQYF	TGTGCCAGCAGGGACAGGGCATACTACGAGCAGTACTTC
TRBV6-5	TRBJ2-2	-	-	CASSYRVAAELFF	TGTGCCAGCAGTTACCGGGTGGCGGCGGAGCTGTTTTTT
TRBV28	TRBJ2-7	TRBD1	-	CASRPRTGFYEQYF	TGTGCCAGCAGACCTAGGACAGGATTCTACGAGCAGTACTTC
TRBV10-3	TRBJ1-1	TRBD1	-	CAISGTGSEAFF	TGTGCCATCAGTGGGACAGGATCTGAAGCTTTCTTT
TRBV9	TRBJ2-1	TRBD2	-	CASSVATSGGYNEQFF	TGTGCCAGCAGCGTAGCTACTAGCGGGGGGTACAATGAGCAGTTCTTC
TRBV4-2	TRBJ2-1	TRBD2	-	CASSQAATSGSYNEQFF	TGTGCCAGCAGCCAAGCCGCGACTAGCGGGAGCTACAATGAGCAGTTCTTC
TRBV6-2/TRBV6-3	TRBJ1-5	TRBD1	-	CASSYSGQGNQPQHF	TGTGCCAGCAGTTACTCGGGACAGGGAAATCAGCCCCAGCATTTT
TRBV11-1	TRBJ1-1	TRBD1	once	CASSLAGQGNTEAFF	TGTGCCAGCAGCTTGGCGGGACAGGGGAACACTGAAGCTTTCTTT
TRBV9	TRBJ2-7	TRBD1	once	CASSVEGTASYEQYF	TGTGCCAGCAGCGTAGAAGGGACAGCCTCCTACGAGCAGTACTTC
TRBV4-3	TRBJ2-7	TRBD2	-	CASSQVAAGGVYEQYF	TGCGCCAGCAGCCAAGTGGCAGCGGGAGGTGTCTACGAGCAGTACTTC
TRBV10-3	TRBJ1-6	-	-	CAISEYETGDNSPLHF	TGTGCCATCAGTGAGTACGAGACGGGAGATAATTCACCCCTCCACTTT
TRBV25-1	TRBJ2-1	-	-	CASINTGTYNEQFF	TGTGCCAGCATCAACACCGGGACCTACAATGAGCAGTTCTTC
TRBV18	TRBJ1-1	-	-	CASSREGVRNTEAFF	TGTGCCAGCTCACGAGAGGGGGTCAGGAACACTGAAGCTTTCTTT
TRBV6-5	TRBJ2-3	-	-	CASSYRGRTDTQYF	TGTGCCAGCAGTTACAGGGGTAGAACAGATACGCAGTATTTT
TRBV19	TRBJ1-2	-	-	CASSISWDTTNYGYTF	TGTGCCAGTAGTATTTCCTGGGACACAACTAACTATGGCTACACCTTC
TRBV6-5	TRBJ2-7	-	-	CASSYEARGVSYEQYF	TGTGCCAGCAGTTACGAGGCCAGGGGGGTATCCTACGAGCAGTACTTC
TRBV4-1	TRBJ2-5	-	-	CASSQIPPNQETQYF	TGCGCCAGCAGCCAAATCCCCCCAAACCAAGAGACCCAGTACTTC
TRBV27	TRBJ2-3	TRBD1	-	CASKDRVNTDTQYF	TGTGCCAGCAAGGACAGGGTGAACACAGATACGCAGTATTTT
TRBV11-3	TRBJ2-7	TRBD1	-	CASRPGQNSYEQYF	TGTGCCAGCAGGCCGGGACAGAACTCCTACGAGCAGTACTTC
TRBV10-2	TRBJ2-7	TRBD2	-	CASSGLAGGPHEQYF	TGCGCCAGCAGTGGACTAGCGGGGGGGCCCCACGAGCAGTACTTC